The rows below give T cell receptor beta chains drawn from one sample of a study of blood T cells in healthy people across ages. TCRdb reprocessed the 5' RACE reads with MiXCR, giving one entry per CDR3 protein. The repertoire consists of about 1.8 million distinct CDR3 sequences, with 49% occurring once and the leading ten covering about 2.1%. Sequenced input: blood. These receptor sequences come from a woman between 40 and 55 years old in good health. The CDR3 runs from the conserved cysteine through the conserved F or W. D genes are given only for firm matches. Expanded clones are given a class, and other clones once, few, many or no size at all.

>TRBD2|NA|16|TRBJ2-3|TRBV11-2
TGTGCCAGCAGCGAGGGGACTACCGCTCCCACAGATACGCAGTATTTT
CASSEGTTAPTDTQYF
>NA|NA|17|TRBJ1-1|TRBV4-1
TGCGCCAGCAGCCAAGGTCGTTCTTCACTCATGAACACTGAAGCTTTCTTT
CASSQGRSSLMNTEAFF
>TRBD2|NA|15|TRBJ2-5|TRBV6-2/TRBV6-3
TGTGCCAGCAGTAAGAGGCGGGGGGCCCAAGAGACCCAGTACTTC
CASSKRRGAQETQYF
>TRBD2|NA|14|TRBJ2-5|TRBV20-1
TGCAGTGCTAGAGTTAGCGGGCTCCAAGAGACCCAGTACTTC
CSARVSGLQETQYF
>NA|NA|14|TRBJ2-7|TRBV28
TGTGCCAGCAGTTTCCGGCAGGTTTACTACGAGCAGTACTTC
CASSFRQVYYEQYF
>NA|few|16|TRBJ1-4|TRBV6-1
TGTGCCAGCAGTGAAGCGCGAGGGACCCATAATGAAAAACTGTTTTTT
CASSEARGTHNEKLFF
>TRBD1|NA|14|TRBJ2-1|TRBV6-6
TGTGCCAGCATAAACGGACAGGTAAACGGTGAGCAGTTCTTC
CASINGQVNGEQFF
>TRBD2|NA|15|TRBJ2-7|TRBV20-1
TGCAGTGCCCCTACAGTAGCGGGGGGTCCCTACGAGCAGTACTTC
CSAPTVAGGPYEQYF
>TRBD2|NA|15|TRBJ2-2|TRBV20-1
TGCAGTGCTAGCCATAGCGGGGGGGTTACCGGGGAGCTGTTTTTT
CSASHSGGVTGELFF
>NA|few|15|TRBJ2-1|TRBV7-9
TGTGCCAGCAGCCGCAGGGAGGTGGCGGGCAATGAGCAGTTCTTC
CASSRREVAGNEQFF
>NA|NA|13|TRBJ2-5|TRBV10-3
TGTGCCGTCAGTGGAGGAGTCCAAGAGACCCAGTACTTC
CAVSGGVQETQYF
>NA|NA|14|TRBJ1-1|TRBV10-3
TGTGCCATCAGTCCCTTCAGGGGAGGCACTGAAGCTTTCTTT
CAISPFRGGTEAFF
>NA|NA|14|TRBJ1-2|TRBV6-5
TGTGCCAGCAGTTACGCGATTACGTCGGGGGGCTACACCTTC
CASSYAITSGGYTF